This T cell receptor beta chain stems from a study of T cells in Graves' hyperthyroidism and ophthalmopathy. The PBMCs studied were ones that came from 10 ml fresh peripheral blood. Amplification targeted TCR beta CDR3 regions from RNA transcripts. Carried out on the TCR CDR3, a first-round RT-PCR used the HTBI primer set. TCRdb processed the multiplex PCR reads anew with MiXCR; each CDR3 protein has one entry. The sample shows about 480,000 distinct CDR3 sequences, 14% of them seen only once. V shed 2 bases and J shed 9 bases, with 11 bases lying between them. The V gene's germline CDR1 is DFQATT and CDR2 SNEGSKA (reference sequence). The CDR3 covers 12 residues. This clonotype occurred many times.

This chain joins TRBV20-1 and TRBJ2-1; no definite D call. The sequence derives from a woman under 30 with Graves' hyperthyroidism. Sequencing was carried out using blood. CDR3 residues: CSARLGWGEQFF. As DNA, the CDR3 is TGCAGTGCTAGATTAGGCTGGGGTGAGCAGTTCTTC.